What follows are 2 T cell receptor beta chains derived from one specimen sequenced in a study of T cells after yellow fever vaccination. TCRdb itself ran the 5' RACE reads through MiXCR, one entry per CDR3 protein. This sample has about 160,000 distinct CDR3 sequences, with under 7.5% found just once. The sequenced sample was CD4+ T cells sorted from PBMCs, obtained less than 6 days after the first yellow fever vaccination. These receptors all come from a man aged 18 to 35 who received the YFV17D yellow fever vaccine.

This clonotype was detected a few times. The genes are TRBV12-3 or TRBV12-4 and TRBJ1-1; D is undetermined. The length of the CDR3 is 13 residues. Trimming stripped 6 bases from V and 0 bases from J, with 8 bases between. The CDR3 spells CASSLQMNTEAFF. The CDR3 nucleotides read TGTGCCAGCAGCTTACAGATGAACACTGAAGCTTTCTTT.

The table lists this clonotype with many counts. The J gene is TRBJ1-1, the V gene TRBV6-1, with 8 bases lining up with TRBD1. Germline V gene lookup returns CDR1 MNHNS and CDR2 SASEGT. Germline trimming cut 7 bases from V and 1 base from J; bases unmatched to any gene: 5. This CDR3 comprises 14 residues. For the CDR3, the DNA is TGTGCCAGCACCCGAGACAGGGGGAACACTGAAGCTTTCTTT. As protein: CASTRDRGNTEAFF.